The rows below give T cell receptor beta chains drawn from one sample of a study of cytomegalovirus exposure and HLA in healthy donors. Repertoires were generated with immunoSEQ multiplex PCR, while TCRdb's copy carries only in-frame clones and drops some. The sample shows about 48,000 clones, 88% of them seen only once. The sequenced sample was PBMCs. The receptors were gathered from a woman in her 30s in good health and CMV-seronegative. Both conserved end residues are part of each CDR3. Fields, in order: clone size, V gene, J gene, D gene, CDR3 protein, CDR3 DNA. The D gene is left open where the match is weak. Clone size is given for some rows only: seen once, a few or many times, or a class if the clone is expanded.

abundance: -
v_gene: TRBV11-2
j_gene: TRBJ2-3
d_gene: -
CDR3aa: CASSQTGSDTQYF
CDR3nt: TGTGCCAGCAGTCAAACAGGTTCAGATACGCAGTATTTT

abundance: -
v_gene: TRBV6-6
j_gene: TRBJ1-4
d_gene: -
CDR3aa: CASTQGGLDEKLFF
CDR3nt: TGTGCCAGCACCCAGGGAGGGCTGGATGAAAAACTGTTTTTT

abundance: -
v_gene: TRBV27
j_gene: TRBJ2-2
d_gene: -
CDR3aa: CASRYGRGNTGELFF
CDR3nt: TGTGCCAGCAGATACGGCAGGGGCAACACCGGGGAGCTGTTTTTT

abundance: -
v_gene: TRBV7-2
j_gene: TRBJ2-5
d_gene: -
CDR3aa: CASSKRGETQYF
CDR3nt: TGTGCCAGCAGCAAAAGGGGAGAGACCCAGTACTTC

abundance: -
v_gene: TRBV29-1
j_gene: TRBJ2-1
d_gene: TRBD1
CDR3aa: CSVDEAGGLYNEQFF
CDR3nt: TGCAGCGTTGATGAGGCAGGGGGCCTTTACAATGAGCAGTTCTTC

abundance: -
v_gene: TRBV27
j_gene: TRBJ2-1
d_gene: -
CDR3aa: CASSSPLRDVLNEQFF
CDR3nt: TGTGCCAGCAGTTCCCCCCTCAGGGATGTTCTCAATGAGCAGTTCTTC

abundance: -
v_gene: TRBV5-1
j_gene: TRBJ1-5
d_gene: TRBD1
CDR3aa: CASSYGPSGQSNQPQHF
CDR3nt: TGCGCCAGCAGCTACGGACCCTCGGGACAGTCTAATCAGCCCCAGCATTTT

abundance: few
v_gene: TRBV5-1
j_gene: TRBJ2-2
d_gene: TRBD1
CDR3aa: CASSPGTANTGELFF
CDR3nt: TGCGCCAGCAGCCCCGGGACAGCGAACACCGGGGAGCTGTTTTTT

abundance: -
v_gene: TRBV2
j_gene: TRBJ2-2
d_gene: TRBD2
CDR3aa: CASSARTSGRALNTGELFF
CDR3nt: TGTGCCAGCAGTGCGAGGACTAGCGGGAGGGCCTTAAACACCGGGGAGCTGTTTTTT

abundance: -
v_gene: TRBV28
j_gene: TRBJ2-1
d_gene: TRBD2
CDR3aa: CASNRSGTSGVKSSYNEQFF
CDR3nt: TGTGCCAGCAATCGATCCGGGACTAGCGGGGTTAAAAGCTCCTACAATGAGCAGTTCTTC

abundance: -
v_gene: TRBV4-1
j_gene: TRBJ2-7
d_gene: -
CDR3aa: CASSHPPGPHEQYF
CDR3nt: TGCGCCAGCAGCCACCCCCCAGGTCCCCACGAGCAGTACTTC

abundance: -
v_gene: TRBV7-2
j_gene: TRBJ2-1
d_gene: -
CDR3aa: CASSLDRQGGEQFF
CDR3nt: TGTGCCAGCAGCTTAGATCGGCAGGGTGGCGAGCAGTTCTTC

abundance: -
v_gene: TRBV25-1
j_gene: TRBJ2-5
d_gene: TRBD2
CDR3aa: CASRSVAGRETQYF
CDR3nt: TGTGCCAGCAGATCTGTAGCGGGAAGGGAGACCCAGTACTTC

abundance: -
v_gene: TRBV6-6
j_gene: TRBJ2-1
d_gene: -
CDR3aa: CASTKRAGYEQFF
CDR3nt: TGTGCCAGCACAAAGCGAGCGGGTTATGAGCAGTTCTTC

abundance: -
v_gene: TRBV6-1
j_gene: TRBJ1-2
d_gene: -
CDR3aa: CASSDGQGIYGYTF
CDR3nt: TGTGCCAGCAGTGACGGGCAGGGGATCTATGGCTACACCTTC

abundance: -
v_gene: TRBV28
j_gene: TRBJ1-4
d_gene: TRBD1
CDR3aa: CASIRRDRREKLFF
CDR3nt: TGTGCCAGCATCAGGAGGGACAGGAGGGAAAAACTGTTTTTT

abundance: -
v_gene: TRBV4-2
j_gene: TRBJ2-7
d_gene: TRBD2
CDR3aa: CASSQGLAISYEQYF
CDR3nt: TGTGCCAGCAGCCAGGGACTAGCGATCTCCTACGAGCAGTACTTC

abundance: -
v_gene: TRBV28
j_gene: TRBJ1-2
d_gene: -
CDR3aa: CASSLRTLGLEGYTF
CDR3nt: TGTGCCAGCAGTTTAAGGACATTAGGCTTAGAGGGCTACACCTTC

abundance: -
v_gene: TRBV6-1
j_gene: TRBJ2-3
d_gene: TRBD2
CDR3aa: CATSPGGSADTQYF
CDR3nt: TGTGCCACTTCCCCCGGGGGGTCCGCAGATACGCAGTATTTT

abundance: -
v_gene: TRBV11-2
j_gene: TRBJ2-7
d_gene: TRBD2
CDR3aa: CASSSGLAGGEQYF
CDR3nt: TGTGCCAGCAGCTCCGGACTAGCGGGAGGGGAGCAGTACTTC

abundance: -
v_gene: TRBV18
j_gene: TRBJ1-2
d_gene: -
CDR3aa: CASSPPPGDYGYTF
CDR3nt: TGTGCCAGCTCACCACCTCCAGGGGACTATGGCTACACCTTC

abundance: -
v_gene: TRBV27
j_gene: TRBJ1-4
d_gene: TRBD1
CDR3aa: CASSSTGYGEKLFF
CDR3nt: TGTGCCAGCAGTTCGACAGGGTATGGAGAAAAACTGTTTTTT

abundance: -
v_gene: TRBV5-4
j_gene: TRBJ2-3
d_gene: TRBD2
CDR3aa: CASSLEASGFPDTQYF
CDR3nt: TGTGCCAGCAGCTTGGAGGCTAGCGGGTTCCCAGATACGCAGTATTTT

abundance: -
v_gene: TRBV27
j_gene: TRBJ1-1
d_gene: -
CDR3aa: CASRPETGVADTEAFF
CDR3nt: TGTGCCAGTAGGCCCGAGACAGGAGTAGCAGACACTGAAGCTTTCTTT

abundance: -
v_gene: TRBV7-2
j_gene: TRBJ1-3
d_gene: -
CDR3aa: CASSLVGGGNTIYF
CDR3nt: TGTGCCAGCAGCTTAGTAGGGGGAGGAAACACCATATATTTT

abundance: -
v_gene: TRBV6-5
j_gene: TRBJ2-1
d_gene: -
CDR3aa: CASSYTGDSYNEQFF
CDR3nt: TGTGCCAGCAGTTACACGGGGGACAGCTACAATGAGCAGTTCTTC

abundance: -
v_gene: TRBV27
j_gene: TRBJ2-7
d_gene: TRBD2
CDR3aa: CASSQRTSGPYEQYF
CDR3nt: TGTGCCAGCAGTCAGAGGACTAGCGGACCCTACGAGCAGTACTTC

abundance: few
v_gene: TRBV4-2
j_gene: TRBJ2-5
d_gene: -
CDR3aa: CASSQALLQGEGAGETQYF
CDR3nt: TGTGCCAGCAGCCAAGCCCTCTTACAGGGGGAGGGGGCGGGAGAGACCCAGTACTTC

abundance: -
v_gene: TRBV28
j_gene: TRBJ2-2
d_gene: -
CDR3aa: CAGSSAGKNTGELFF
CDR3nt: TGTGCCGGTTCCTCCGCAGGCAAGAACACCGGGGAGCTGTTTTTT

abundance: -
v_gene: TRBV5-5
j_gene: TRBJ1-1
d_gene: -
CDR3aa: CASSWRGGGVTEAFF
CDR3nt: TGTGCCAGCAGCTGGAGGGGGGGAGGAGTCACTGAAGCTTTCTTT

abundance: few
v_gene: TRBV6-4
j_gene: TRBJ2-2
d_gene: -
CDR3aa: CASSLGDTGELFF
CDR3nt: TGTGCCAGCAGCTTAGGGGACACCGGGGAGCTGTTTTTT

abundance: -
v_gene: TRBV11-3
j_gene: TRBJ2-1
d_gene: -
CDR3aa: CASSLNRIGGNNEQFF
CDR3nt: TGTGCCAGCAGCTTAAATAGGATCGGAGGGAACAATGAGCAGTTCTTC

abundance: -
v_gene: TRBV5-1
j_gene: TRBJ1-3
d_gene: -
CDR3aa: CASSLGASSGNTIYF
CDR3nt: TGCGCCAGCAGCCTAGGGGCCTCCTCTGGAAACACCATATATTTT

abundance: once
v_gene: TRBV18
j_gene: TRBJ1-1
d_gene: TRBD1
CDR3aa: CASSQGQGNTEAFF
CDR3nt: TGTGCCAGCTCACAAGGACAGGGAAACACTGAAGCTTTCTTT

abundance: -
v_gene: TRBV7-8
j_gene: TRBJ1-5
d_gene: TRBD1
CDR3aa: CASSETERQGTQPQHF
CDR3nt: TGTGCCAGCAGCGAGACCGAGAGACAGGGAACCCAGCCCCAGCATTTT

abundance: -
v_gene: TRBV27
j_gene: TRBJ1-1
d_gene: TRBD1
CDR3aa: CASRRGRVSEAFF
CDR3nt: TGTGCCAGCCGCAGGGGGCGAGTCTCTGAAGCTTTCTTT

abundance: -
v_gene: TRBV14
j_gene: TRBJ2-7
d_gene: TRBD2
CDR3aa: CASSPQTSGSYEQYF
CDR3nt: TGTGCCAGCAGCCCTCAGACTAGCGGGAGTTACGAGCAGTACTTC

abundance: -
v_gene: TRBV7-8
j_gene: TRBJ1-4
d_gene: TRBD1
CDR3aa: CASSLKGTAGEKLFF
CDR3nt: TGTGCCAGCAGCTTAAAGGGGACAGCGGGTGAAAAACTGTTTTTT

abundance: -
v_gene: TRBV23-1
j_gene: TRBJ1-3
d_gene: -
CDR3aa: CASPPTVLSGNTIYF
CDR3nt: TGCGCCAGCCCTCCAACAGTCCTCTCTGGAAACACCATATATTTT

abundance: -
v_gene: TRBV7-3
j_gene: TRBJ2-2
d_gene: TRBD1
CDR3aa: CASSSGTDTGELFF
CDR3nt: TGTGCCAGCAGCTCGGGGACAGACACCGGGGAGCTGTTTTTT

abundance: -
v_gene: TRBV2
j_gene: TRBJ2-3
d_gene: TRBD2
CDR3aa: CASSDPGTSGTDTQYF
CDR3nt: TGTGCCAGCAGTGACCCCGGGACTAGCGGCACAGATACGCAGTATTTT

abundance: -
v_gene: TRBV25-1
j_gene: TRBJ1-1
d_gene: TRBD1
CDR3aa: CASKPYTPQGAGAFF
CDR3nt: TGTGCCAGCAAGCCGTACACCCCACAGGGGGCCGGAGCTTTCTTT

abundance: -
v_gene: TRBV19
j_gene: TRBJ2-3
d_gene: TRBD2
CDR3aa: CASRSTERRTSRQYF
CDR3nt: TGTGCCAGTAGATCGACGGAGCGGCGGACTAGCCGGCAGTATTTT

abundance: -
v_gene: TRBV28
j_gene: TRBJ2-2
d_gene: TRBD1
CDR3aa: CASSFSQGDTGELFF
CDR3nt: TGTGCCAGCAGTTTTTCGCAGGGGGACACCGGGGAGCTGTTTTTT

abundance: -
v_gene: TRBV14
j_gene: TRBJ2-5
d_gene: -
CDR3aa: CASSSMDTFFVGETQYF
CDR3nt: TGTGCCAGCAGCTCGATGGATACTTTCTTCGTCGGGGAGACCCAGTACTTC

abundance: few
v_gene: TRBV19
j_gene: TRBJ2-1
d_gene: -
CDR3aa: CASSPAYNEQFF
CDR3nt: TGTGCCAGTAGTCCTGCCTACAATGAGCAGTTCTTC

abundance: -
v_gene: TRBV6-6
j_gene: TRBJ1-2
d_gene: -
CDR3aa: CASSYAGPYGYTF
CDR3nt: TGTGCCAGCAGTTACGCAGGGCCCTATGGCTACACCTTC

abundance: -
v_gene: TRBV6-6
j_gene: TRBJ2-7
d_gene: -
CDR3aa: CASSYSSSGYEQYF
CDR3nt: TGTGCCAGCAGTTACAGTTCGTCGGGGTACGAGCAGTACTTC

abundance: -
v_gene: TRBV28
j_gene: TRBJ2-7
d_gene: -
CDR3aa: CASSFDGYSYEQYF
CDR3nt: TGTGCCAGCAGTTTTGACGGGTACTCCTACGAGCAGTACTTC

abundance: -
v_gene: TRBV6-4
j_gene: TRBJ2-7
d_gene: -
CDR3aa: CASSPQADSYEQYF
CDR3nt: TGTGCCAGCAGTCCACAGGCAGACTCCTACGAGCAGTACTTC

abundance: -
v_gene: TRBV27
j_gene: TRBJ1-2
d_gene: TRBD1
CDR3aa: CASSPHRGGGYGYTF
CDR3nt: TGTGCCAGCAGTCCCCACCGAGGGGGCGGCTATGGCTACACCTTC

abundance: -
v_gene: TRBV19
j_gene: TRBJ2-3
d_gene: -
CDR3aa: CASSRQSGDTQYF
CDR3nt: TGTGCCAGTAGTCGGCAGTCGGGAGATACGCAGTATTTT